The rows below give T cell receptor beta chains drawn from one sample of a study of blood T cell repertoires in COVID-19. Clones were read by immunoSEQ multiplex PCR, and TCRdb kept only the in-frame ones, dropping some. There are fewer than 200,000 clones in the sample; around 82% occur only once, and roughly 7% lies in the top ten. Sequencing was performed on peripheral blood. These receptors were taken from a woman in her thirties or forties with COVID-19, enrolled during active disease. The CDR3 runs from the conserved cysteine through the conserved F or W. A D gene is named only where the DNA matches it firmly. Not all rows give a size; the values are once, few, many and, for expanded clones, a class.

abundance: -
j_gene: TRBJ1-5
v_gene: TRBV10-2
d_gene: -
CDR3aa: CASSDLTGFISNQPQHF
CDR3nt: TGCGCCAGCAGTGATTTAACAGGGTTTATTAGCAATCAGCCCCAGCATTTT

abundance: few
j_gene: TRBJ1-2
v_gene: TRBV5-1
d_gene: -
CDR3aa: CASSLIGGRGNYGYTF
CDR3nt: TGCGCCAGCAGCTTGATCGGGGGGCGCGGTAACTATGGCTACACCTTC

abundance: -
j_gene: TRBJ1-1
v_gene: TRBV5-5
d_gene: TRBD1
CDR3aa: CASSLGYRGGTEAFF
CDR3nt: TGTGCCAGCAGCTTGGGGTACAGGGGCGGAACTGAAGCTTTCTTT

abundance: few
j_gene: TRBJ2-1
v_gene: TRBV28
d_gene: TRBD1
CDR3aa: CASAQGAYNEQFF
CDR3nt: TGTGCCAGCGCACAGGGGGCCTACAATGAGCAGTTCTTC

abundance: -
j_gene: TRBJ2-1
v_gene: TRBV7-2
d_gene: -
CDR3aa: CASSPWAGPPNNEQFF
CDR3nt: TGTGCCAGCAGCCCTTGGGCAGGCCCCCCCAACAATGAGCAGTTCTTC

abundance: -
j_gene: TRBJ2-4
v_gene: TRBV19
d_gene: -
CDR3aa: CASSLNRQLGPGIQYF
CDR3nt: TGTGCCAGTAGTCTAAACAGACAGTTAGGGCCCGGCATTCAGTACTTC

abundance: -
j_gene: TRBJ2-7
v_gene: TRBV10-3
d_gene: -
CDR3aa: CAISGGDEQYF
CDR3nt: TGTGCCATCAGTGGGGGGGATGAGCAGTACTTC

abundance: -
j_gene: TRBJ2-2
v_gene: TRBV3-1/TRBV3-2
d_gene: -
CDR3aa: CASRDQGSGELFF
CDR3nt: TGTGCCAGCAGAGACCAGGGGTCCGGGGAGCTGTTTTTT

abundance: once
j_gene: TRBJ2-7
v_gene: TRBV14
d_gene: -
CDR3aa: CASSQDNSGREQYF
CDR3nt: TGTGCCAGCAGCCAAGATAATTCAGGGCGCGAGCAGTACTTC

abundance: -
j_gene: TRBJ1-5
v_gene: TRBV15
d_gene: -
CDR3aa: CATSSIVELRPQHF
CDR3nt: TGTGCCACCAGCAGCATCGTGGAGCTGAGGCCCCAGCATTTT

abundance: -
j_gene: TRBJ2-3
v_gene: TRBV4-2
d_gene: TRBD2
CDR3aa: CASSPRTSGSSTDTQYF
CDR3nt: TGTGCCAGCAGCCCGCGGACTAGCGGGTCTAGCACAGATACGCAGTATTTT

abundance: -
j_gene: TRBJ2-1
v_gene: TRBV30
d_gene: TRBD1
CDR3aa: CAWGPGQRFFDEQFF
CDR3nt: TGTGCCTGGGGACCGGGACAGCGTTTTTTCGATGAGCAGTTCTTC

abundance: -
j_gene: TRBJ2-1
v_gene: TRBV29-1
d_gene: -
CDR3aa: CSVVRGTYNEQFF
CDR3nt: TGCAGCGTTGTCCGCGGCACCTACAATGAGCAGTTCTTC

abundance: -
j_gene: TRBJ2-5
v_gene: TRBV7-6
d_gene: -
CDR3aa: CASSLDASGRETQYF
CDR3nt: TGTGCCAGCAGCTTAGACGCGTCCGGTAGAGAGACCCAGTACTTC

abundance: -
j_gene: TRBJ2-5
v_gene: TRBV6-1
d_gene: TRBD1
CDR3aa: CASSEPTGQETQYF
CDR3nt: TGTGCCAGCAGTGAACCGACAGGGCAAGAGACCCAGTACTTC

abundance: once
j_gene: TRBJ1-3
v_gene: TRBV4-2
d_gene: TRBD1
CDR3aa: CASSQKRQGGNTIYF
CDR3nt: TGTGCCAGCAGCCAAAAAAGACAGGGGGGAAACACCATATATTTT

abundance: -
j_gene: TRBJ1-6
v_gene: TRBV6-5
d_gene: -
CDR3aa: CASSYSRAFRQPPLHF
CDR3nt: TGTGCCAGCAGTTACTCGCGGGCCTTTCGGCAGCCACCCCTCCACTTT

abundance: once
j_gene: TRBJ2-3
v_gene: TRBV18
d_gene: -
CDR3aa: CASSPLILQGADTQYF
CDR3nt: TGTGCCAGCAGTCCCCTCATTTTACAGGGTGCGGATACGCAGTATTTT